The 5 T cell receptor beta chains below all came from one sample that was sequenced in a study of blood T cell repertoires in COVID-19. Repertoires were generated with immunoSEQ multiplex PCR, while TCRdb's copy carries only in-frame clones and drops some. The sample holds fewer than 250,000 clones, around 90% seen once. Input material: peripheral blood. The receptors come from a man aged 60-69 years with acute or convalescent COVID-19.

This sequence joins TRBV11-3 and TRBJ2-2; no definite D call. V lost 4 bases and J 1 base, leaving 7 bases between the germline ends. The CDR3 has 14 amino acids. Germline-derived CDR1 and CDR2 are SGHNT and YENEEA. DNA of the CDR3: TGTGCCAGCAGCTGGGCAGGGAACACCGGGGAGCTGTTTTTT. The encoded protein is CASSWAGNTGELFF.

The rearrangement links TRBV29-1 to TRBJ2-5, with 7 bases that match TRBD1. The V gene end was trimmed by 7 bases and the J gene end by 3 bases; junction bases not matched to a gene: 8. The germline V gene encodes CDR1 SQVTM and CDR2 ANQGSEA. The CDR3 spans 13 residues. The CDR3 here is CSGRITGEETQYF. In nucleotides, the CDR3 is TGCAGCGGACGAATAACAGGGGAAGAGACCCAGTACTTC.

The V gene is TRBV4-1, the J gene TRBJ2-1, with D perhaps matching TRBD1 (5 bases). The CDR3 runs 15 residues. Germline-derived CDR1 and CDR2 are MGHRA and YSYEKL. The V end was cut by 0 bases, the J end by 0 bases, with 6 bases between. CDR3 sequence reads: CASSQEDSSYNEQFF. Here the CDR3 DNA reads TGCGCCAGCAGCCAAGAAGACAGCTCCTACAATGAGCAGTTCTTC.

This sequence joins TRBV4-2 and TRBJ1-2; maybe TRBD1 (6 bases). V gave up 4 bases and J gave up 3 bases, with 15 bases separating them. CDR3 length: 15 residues. The V gene's germline CDR1 is LGHNA and CDR2 YNFKEQ. For the CDR3, the DNA is TGTGCCAGCAGCCTCGATCCGAAGGGGGACTATGGCTACACCTTC. Amino acid sequence: CASSLDPKGDYGYTF.

This sequence joins TRBV21-1 and TRBJ2-5; no DNA check was done on the table's D call, TRBD1. TRBV21-1 is an annotated pseudogene. This CDR3 is built from 16 residues. This CDR3 reads CASSITDRGLSETQYF. The CDR3 bases are TGTGCCAGCAGCATAACTGACAGGGGGCTATCAGAGACCCAGTACTTC.